Below, 11 T cell receptor beta chains from the same sample are listed, as sequenced in a study of T cell responses to AZD1222 COVID-19 vaccine. Data came from immunoSEQ multiplex PCR; TCRdb stores just in-frame clones and leaves some out. The top ten hold 7.5% to 9.5% of the sample, which has roughly 120,000 clones, around 90% seen once. Sequences were derived from peripheral blood, sampled on day 0 of AZD1222 vaccination. The source of these receptors is an adult in good health.

This clone has more than one count but fewer than ten. The V and J genes are TRBV7-9 and TRBJ1-1, with D possibly being TRBD1 (6 bases). The CDR3 is 14 residues long. Germline V gives CDR1 SEHNR, CDR2 FQNEAQ (reference sequence). Trimming removed 6 bases at V and 3 bases at J, with 14 bases between. The CDR3 DNA sequence: TGTGCCAGCAGGAAAGGACAGAGGCACACTGAAGCTTTCTTT. Translation gives CASRKGQRHTEAFF.

The chain has TRBV14 and TRBJ2-7, with D unresolved. CDR1 SGHDN and CDR2 FVKESK come from the germline V gene. V dropped 2 bases and J dropped 4 bases, with 9 bases sitting between them. CDR3 length equals 13 residues. CDR3 nucleotide sequence: TGTGCCAGCAGCCAAATGTCGGAATACGAGCAGTACTTC. As protein: CASSQMSEYEQYF.

The chain has TRBV12-3 or TRBV12-4 and TRBJ1-4; perhaps TRBD1 as D (6 bases). Between the trimmed V and J ends, which lost 10 bases and 4 bases, there was a span of 10 bases. This CDR3 is built from 12 residues. The CDR3 is CATHRDNEKLFF. CDR3 bases: TGTGCCACCCACAGGGATAATGAAAAACTGTTTTTT.

This chain links TRBV19 with TRBJ2-3; D is tentatively TRBD1 or TRBD2 (6 bases each). The V and J ends lost 7 bases and 6 bases respectively, with 23 bases between them. Germline CDR1 is LNHDA and CDR2 is SQIVND (reference sequence). The CDR3 totals 16 residues. This CDR3 reads CASKEQGGGSGDTQYF. The CDR3, as DNA: TGTGCCAGTAAAGAACAGGGAGGCGGATCAGGCGATACGCAGTATTTT.

This clone came up once. J is TRBJ1-2 and V is TRBV3-1 (or the pseudogene TRBV3-2); possibly TRBD1 for D (6 bases). The V and J ends lost 6 bases and 1 base respectively, with 9 bases between them. The CDR3 totals 13 residues. Looked up from germline, CDR1 is LGHDT and CDR2 is YNNKEL (reference sequence). The CDR3 sequence: CASRQGGNYGYTF. CDR3 nucleotide sequence: TGTGCCAGCAGACAGGGCGGTAACTATGGCTACACCTTC.

The V and J genes are TRBV7-3 and TRBJ2-7, with a possible D match to TRBD2 (6 bases). The CDR3 loop spans 16 amino acids. Trimming stripped 2 bases from V and 0 bases from J, with 14 bases between. Germline values: CDR1 SGHTA, CDR2 FQGTGA. The CDR3 nucleotides are TGTGCCAGCAGCTTAGGCCCGTCCGGGAGCTCCTACGAGCAGTACTTC. Translating gives CASSLGPSGSSYEQYF.

This chain connects TRBV10-1 to TRBJ2-3, with unresolved D. Trimming pared 7 bases from V and 5 bases from J, leaving 16 bases between. The CDR3 is made up of 14 amino acids. Germline CDR1 and CDR2: WNHNN and SYGVQD (reference sequence). CDR3 sequence: CASIFSPRQDTQYF. The CDR3 nucleotides read TGCGCCAGCATCTTCTCCCCTAGGCAAGATACGCAGTATTTT.

This clone was seen just once. V gene TRBV19 combines with J gene TRBJ2-1; TRBD2 aligns across 10 bases. This CDR3 spans 15 amino acids. Unmatched junction bases numbered 3, after V lost 2 bases and J lost 5 bases. Germline assignment: CDR1 LNHDA and CDR2 SQIVND (reference sequence). The CDR3 is CASSILLAGNNEQFF. For the CDR3, the DNA is TGTGCCAGTAGTATATTACTAGCGGGGAACAATGAGCAGTTCTTC.

This sequence joins TRBV14 and TRBJ2-7, with D hard to call. Germline CDR1 is SGHDN and CDR2 is FVKESK. Trimming stripped 3 bases from V and 1 base from J, with 4 bases between. This CDR3 is 12 amino acids long. In DNA form, the CDR3 reads TGTGCCAGCAGCCATAAGTCCTACGAGCAGTACTTC. Amino acids: CASSHKSYEQYF.

The chain is built from TRBV28 and TRBJ2-7, with 9 nucleotides matching TRBD1. This CDR3 region has 14 residues. Germline CDR1 reads MDHEN; CDR2 reads SYDVKM. V dropped 8 bases and J dropped 7; count of bases not matched to a gene: 12. The CDR3 region has the DNA TGTGCCAGCGAGACCGGGACAGGGCCCCCTGAGCAGTACTTC. It specifies CASETGTGPPEQYF.

This sequence joins TRBV11-2 and TRBJ2-5; 10 bases are shared with TRBD2. Unmatched junction bases numbered 4, after V lost 1 base and J lost 2 bases. CDR3 length equals 16 residues. Germline lookup yields CDR1 SGHAT and CDR2 FQNNGV. CDR3 region: CASSLVAGGRQETQYF. CDR3 sequence (DNA): TGTGCCAGCAGCTTAGTAGCGGGGGGCCGACAAGAGACCCAGTACTTC.